This is a list of T cell receptor beta chains from one sample in a study of T-cell memory formation after mild COVID-19. TCRdb processed the 5' RACE reads anew with MiXCR; each CDR3 protein has one entry. The sample contains about 250,000 distinct CDR3 sequences, just over 15% of which appear only once. The sequenced material came from PBMCs or a T cell subset sorted from them (not recorded which). These receptors were collected from an adult woman who had mild COVID-19 (a few samples of this study predate the infection). Cell type and time point are not known. Both conserved end residues are part of each CDR3. Fields, in order: clone size, V gene, J gene, D gene, CDR3 protein, CDR3 DNA. D genes are given only for firm matches. Rows may omit the clone size; those that give it use once, few, many or a size class.

>few|TRBV11-2|TRBJ1-1|TRBD1
CASSLPRQGPEAFF
TGTGCCAGCAGCTTACCCCGACAGGGCCCTGAAGCTTTCTTT
>few|TRBV24-1|TRBJ2-3|NA
CATGKGDTQYF
TGTGCCACCGGGAAAGGCGATACGCAGTATTTT
>NA|TRBV5-1|TRBJ2-7|TRBD1
CASSLGGTAEQYF
TGCGCCAGCAGCTTGGGGGGGACAGCCGAGCAGTACTTC
>NA|TRBV7-9|TRBJ1-4|TRBD1
CASSLDRGNEKLFF
TGTGCCAGCAGCTTGGACAGGGGGAATGAAAAACTGTTTTTT
>few|TRBV3-1|TRBJ2-1|NA
CASSQDGQLLSYNEQFF
TGTGCCAGCAGCCAAGACGGGCAACTACTCTCCTACAATGAGCAGTTCTTC
>few|TRBV3-1|TRBJ1-2|TRBD1
CASSHMTGGASNYGYTF
TGTGCCAGCAGCCACATGACAGGGGGCGCGTCCAACTATGGCTACACCTTC
>NA|TRBV7-3|TRBJ2-2|NA
CASSLMANTGELFF
TGTGCCAGCAGCTTAATGGCGAACACCGGGGAGCTGTTTTTT
>NA|TRBV18|TRBJ2-5|NA
CASSPQPQETQYF
TGTGCCAGCTCACCACAGCCGCAAGAGACCCAGTACTTC
>NA|TRBV20-1|TRBJ2-3|NA
CSAQPPERSTDTQYF
TGCAGTGCTCAGCCCCCAGAGAGGTCCACAGATACGCAGTATTTT
>NA|TRBV7-2|TRBJ1-2|NA
CASSPPRQVYGYTF
TGTGCCAGCAGCCCGCCAAGGCAGGTCTATGGCTACACCTTC
>NA|TRBV27|TRBJ1-1|NA
CARAGAHSNTEAFF
TGTGCGAGGGCAGGTGCCCACTCGAACACTGAAGCTTTCTTT
>NA|TRBV6-2/TRBV6-3|TRBJ1-3|TRBD1
CASSPRPRGQGNTIYF
TGTGCCAGCAGTCCCCGTCCCAGGGGACAGGGAAACACCATATATTTT
>NA|TRBV3-1|TRBJ1-2|NA
CASSGAITYGYTF
TGTGCCAGCAGCGGCGCGATAACCTATGGCTACACCTTC
>NA|TRBV7-9|TRBJ2-5|TRBD2
CASSSPGTSGATQYF
TGTGCCAGCAGCTCCCCTGGGACTAGCGGGGCGACCCAGTACTTC
>NA|TRBV24-1|TRBJ2-1|TRBD1
CATSDSGQGARDEQFF
TGTGCCACCAGCGATTCCGGACAGGGGGCGCGGGATGAGCAGTTCTTC
>few|TRBV21-1|TRBJ2-5|NA
CAVLSQETQYF
TGTGCAGTGCTCAGCCAAGAGACCCAGTACTTC
>few|TRBV7-8|TRBJ2-1|TRBD1
CASSPRDRNNEQFF
TGTGCCAGCAGCCCACGGGACAGAAACAATGAGCAGTTCTTC